This TCR beta chain was recorded in a study of shared clonotypes between healthy human individuals. For the study at large: Plates per donor: three CD4 naive, three CD4 memory, two CD8 naive, one CD8 memory. General study results and limits: The study generally estimated greater richness for naive than memory subsets.

Of note for this clone: Its antigen is still unknown.

CD45RA-negative memory and CD45RA+ naive subsets were split from the CD4+ cells. The CDR3 loop spans 17 amino acids. Germline assignment: CDR1 WSHSY and CDR2 SAAADI. Trimming stripped 3 bases from V and 2 bases from J, with 17 bases between. Method: immunoSEQ multiplex PCR; TCRdb's copy keeps in-frame clones and lacks some. The sample includes 2 million to 2.5 million clones, 90% to 97% seen only once; the top ten take more than 0.1%. The sequence came from a man younger than 35 in good health. The V call is TRBV10-2, the J call TRBJ1-5, with D uncertain. Source material: naive CD4+ T cells sorted from blood. The sample's subset: CD45RA+ positively selected. The CDR3 nucleotides are TGCGCCAGCAGTGACTTATGGCCCGGGGAAGGCAATCAGCCCCAGCATTTT. It codes for CASSDLWPGEGNQPQHF.